The 3 T cell receptor beta chains below come from one sample, sequenced in a study of blood T cell repertoires in COVID-19. The method was immunoSEQ multiplex PCR; TCRdb's version includes in-frame clones alone and lacks a portion of them. The top ten clones hold approximately 5.1% of a sample with about 200,000 clones, 84% of them seen once. The material sequenced was peripheral blood. Every receptor here comes from a woman between 65 and 79 years old with active or convalescent COVID-19.

This chain links TRBV6-5 with TRBJ1-1, with 7 positions matching TRBD1. This CDR3 is built from 16 residues. Germline CDR1 is MNHEY and CDR2 is SVGAGI. V shed 2 bases and J 0 bases; nucleotides not matched to a gene: 6. CDR3 DNA: TGTGCCAGCAGTTACGGTTTGGGACAGATGAACACTGAAGCTTTCTTT. Residues: CASSYGLGQMNTEAFF.

The genes are TRBV5-1 and TRBJ2-5; perhaps TRBD1 as D (6 bases). Per germline, CDR1 SGHRS and CDR2 YFSETQ. The V gene lost 0 bases and the J gene lost 5 bases, with 14 bases spanning the gap. This CDR3 has 15 residues. Here the CDR3 DNA reads TGCGCCAGCAGCTTGGGGGGACAAAGAGCGGAGACCCAGTACTTC. It encodes CASSLGGQRAETQYF.

V usage is TRBV11-2 and J usage is TRBJ2-1, with D maybe TRBD1 (6 bases). Germline CDR1 SGHAT, CDR2 FQNNGV. This CDR3 has 15 amino acids. V was shortened by 6 bases and J by 1 base, with 13 bases between the two germline ends. The CDR3 here is CASSIIRGSYNEQFF. The CDR3 nucleotides read TGTGCCAGCAGTATTATAAGGGGGTCCTACAATGAGCAGTTCTTC.